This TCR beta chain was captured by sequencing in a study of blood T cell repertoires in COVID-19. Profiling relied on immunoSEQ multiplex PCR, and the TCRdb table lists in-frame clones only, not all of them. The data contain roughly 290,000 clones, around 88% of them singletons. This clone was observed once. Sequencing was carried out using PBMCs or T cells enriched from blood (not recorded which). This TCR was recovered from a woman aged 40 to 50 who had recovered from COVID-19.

The CDR3 nucleotides are TGTGCCAGCAGCACTAGCGGCAGAGAGACCCAGTACTTC. Its protein product is CASSTSGRETQYF. The chain combines TRBV7-2 with TRBJ2-5; 8 nucleotides line up with TRBD2. J was trimmed by 4 bases and V by 5 bases; bases with no gene match: 3. Looked up from germline, CDR1 is SGHTA and CDR2 is FQGNSA. This CDR3 has 13 amino acids.